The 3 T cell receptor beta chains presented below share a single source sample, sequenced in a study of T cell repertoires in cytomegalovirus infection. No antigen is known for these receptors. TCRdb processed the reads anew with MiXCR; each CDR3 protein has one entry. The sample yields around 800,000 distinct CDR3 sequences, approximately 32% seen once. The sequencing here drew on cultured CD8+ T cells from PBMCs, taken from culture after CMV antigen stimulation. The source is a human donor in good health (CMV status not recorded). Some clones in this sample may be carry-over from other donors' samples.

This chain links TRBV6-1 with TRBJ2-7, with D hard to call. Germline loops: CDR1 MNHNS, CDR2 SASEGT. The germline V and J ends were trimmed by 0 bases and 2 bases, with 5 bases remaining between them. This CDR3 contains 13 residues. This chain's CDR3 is CASSEARAYEQYV. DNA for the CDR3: TGTGCCAGCAGTGAAGCAAGGGCCTACGAGCAGTACGTC.

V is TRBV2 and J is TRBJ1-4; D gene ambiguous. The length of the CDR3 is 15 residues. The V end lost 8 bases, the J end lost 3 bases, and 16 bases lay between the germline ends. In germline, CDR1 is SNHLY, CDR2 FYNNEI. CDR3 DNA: TGTGCCAGCGGCGACCGCCCCTCGGCTAATGAAAAACTGTTTTTT. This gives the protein CASGDRPSANEKLFF.

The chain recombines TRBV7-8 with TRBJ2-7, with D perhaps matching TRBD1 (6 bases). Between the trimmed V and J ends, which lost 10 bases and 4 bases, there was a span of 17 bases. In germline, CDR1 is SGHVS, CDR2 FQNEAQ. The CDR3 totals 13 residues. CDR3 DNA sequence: TGTGCCACCACCCCAGAGGGGGAGTACGAGCAGTACGTC. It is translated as CATTPEGEYEQYV.